The 17 T cell receptor beta chains below were found in one sample sequenced in a study of shared clonotypes between healthy human individuals. Only in-frame clones appear in the TCRdb table, and some are missing; sequencing was by immunoSEQ multiplex PCR. The sample includes about 2 million clones, approximately 95% of them seen just once. The specimen sequenced was naive CD4+ T cells sorted from blood. As to subset: CD45RA+ positively selected. The receptors derive from a man between 18 and 29 years old in good health.

This rearrangement joins TRBV28 to TRBJ1-1; D gene uncertain. V lost 6 bases, J lost 8 bases, and 13 bases lay in between. The CDR3 loop spans 12 amino acids. Germline values: CDR1 MDHEN, CDR2 SYDVKM. CDR3 nucleotides: TGTGCCAGCAGCCTGGCGGGGTTAGAAGCTTTCTTT. Translated: CASSLAGLEAFF.

The chain carries TRBV29-1 and TRBJ1-2; 8 nucleotides line up with TRBD1. The V segment lost 7 bases and the J segment 3 bases; nucleotides outside the gene matches: 13. Germline V gene data show CDR1 as SQVTM and CDR2 as ANQGSEA. This CDR3 comprises 15 residues. This CDR3 reads CSADRGIGVDYGYTF. As DNA, the CDR3 is TGCAGCGCCGACAGGGGCATTGGAGTGGACTATGGCTACACCTTC. Complete variable domain (other parts from reference TRBV29-1 and TRBJ1-2): SAVISQKPSRDICQRGTSLTIQCQVDSQVTMMFWYRQQPGQSLTLIATANQGSEATYESGFVIDKFPISRPNLTFSTLTVSNMSPEDSSIYLCSADRGIGVDYGYTFGSGTRLTVV.

Comment on this clone: Other DNA sequences in this specimen translate into the identical CDR3. This chain connects TRBV18 to TRBJ2-7; 9 bases fit TRBD1. The V and J ends lost 6 bases and 3 bases, in that order; junction bases with no gene match: 6. The CDR3 extends over 14 amino acids. CDR1 is KGHSH, CDR2 LQKENI, per germline. CDR3 DNA: TGTGCCAGCTCCCCGCGACAGGGGGACTACGAGCAGTACTTC. Amino acids: CASSPRQGDYEQYF.

The rearrangement uses TRBV9 and TRBJ1-2, with TRBD1 identical over 9 bases. This CDR3 is 15 amino acids long. CDR1 SGDLS and CDR2 YYNGEE come from the germline V gene. The V segment lost 2 bases and the J segment 6 bases; nucleotides outside the gene matches: 8. This chain's CDR3 is CASSVRTGEGHGYTF. CDR3 DNA: TGTGCCAGCAGCGTCAGGACAGGGGAGGGACATGGCTACACCTTC.

This chain uses TRBV30 with TRBJ1-2, with D perhaps matching TRBD1 (6 bases). V was clipped by 2 bases and J by 10 bases, with 11 bases between them. The CDR3 length is 11 residues. Germline V lookup: CDR1 GTSNPN, CDR2 SVGIG (reference sequence). CDR3 coding DNA: TGTGCCTGGAGTATTGCAGGGGCCTACACCTTC. Its protein product is CAWSIAGAYTF.

This rearrangement joins TRBV5-1 to TRBJ2-7, with 15 bases matching TRBD2. CDR3 length: 16 amino acids. V was clipped by 5 bases and J by 4 bases; unmatched bases: 7. Germline lookup yields CDR1 SGHRS and CDR2 YFSETQ. The CDR3 DNA sequence: TGCGCCAGCAGTTTGACCGGGACTAGCGGGAGGTACGAGCAGTACTTC. This gives the protein CASSLTGTSGRYEQYF.

V usage is TRBV4-1 and J usage is TRBJ1-2, with D perhaps matching TRBD1 (5 bases). The V end was cut by 0 bases, the J end by 1 base, with 9 bases between. The CDR3 loop spans 15 amino acids. The germline CDR1 and CDR2 sequences are MGHRA and YSYEKL. The CDR3 region is CASSQEGVGNYGYTF. The DNA of the CDR3 is TGCGCCAGCAGCCAAGAGGGGGTCGGTAACTATGGCTACACCTTC.

On this clone: Within the sample, other DNA sequences also encode this same CDR3. V usage is TRBV5-1 and J usage is TRBJ2-2, with 9 bases matching TRBD1. The CDR3 spans 16 residues. Germline-derived CDR1 and CDR2 are SGHRS and YFSETQ. The V segment lost 0 bases and the J segment 1 base; nucleotides outside the gene matches: 1. This CDR3 is CASSLEGQGNTGELFF. The CDR3 DNA follows: TGCGCCAGCAGCTTGGAGGGACAGGGGAACACCGGGGAGCTGTTTTTT.

The CDR3 sequence: CASRTPQDGNLKNNQPQHF. CDR3 DNA: TGTGCCAGCAGAACACCCCAGGACGGAAATTTAAAGAACAATCAGCCCCAGCATTTT. The chain is built from TRBV28 and TRBJ1-5; D is ambiguous. Germline V gene data show CDR1 as MDHEN and CDR2 as SYDVKM. With 6 bases removed from V and 3 bases from J, the gap between germline ends came to 27 bases. The CDR3 sequence is 19 residues long.

The chain combines TRBV10-3 with TRBJ2-3; D is perhaps TRBD1 (6 bases). The V end was cut by 9 bases, the J end by 5 bases, with 15 bases between. Germline values: CDR1 ENHRY, CDR2 SYGVKD. This CDR3 is 13 amino acids long. The CDR3 here is CAIRQVFEDTQYF. The CDR3 DNA is TGTGCCATTCGACAGGTTTTTGAAGATACGCAGTATTTT.

This clone was seen only once. The genes are TRBV21-1 and TRBJ2-7; the table assigns TRBD1, which was not confirmed against the DNA. TRBV21-1 is a pseudogene. The CDR3 is made up of 14 amino acids. The CDR3 DNA is TGTGCCAGCAGCACCGGAACAGGGATCTACGAGCAGTACTTC. It specifies CASSTGTGIYEQYF.

The J gene is TRBJ1-2, the V gene TRBV7-9; D is perhaps TRBD1 (5 bases). The CDR3 runs to 15 residues. CDR1 SEHNR and CDR2 FQNEAQ come from the germline V gene (reference sequence). V was trimmed by 8 bases and J by 2 bases, leaving 18 bases between them. The CDR3 DNA follows: TGTGCCAGCGTTCGTGGGGCAAACCCCAACTATGGCTACACCTTC. It encodes CASVRGANPNYGYTF.

J is TRBJ2-5 and V is TRBV10-3; 13 nucleotides align to TRBD2. The CDR3 sequence is 16 residues long. V dropped 4 bases and J dropped 3; count of bases not matched to a gene: 5. Germline V lookup: CDR1 ENHRY, CDR2 SYGVKD. The CDR3: CAISGTSGRVEETQYF. The DNA of the CDR3 is TGTGCCATCAGTGGGACTAGCGGGAGAGTCGAAGAGACCCAGTACTTC.

The rearrangement joins TRBV19 to TRBJ1-5, with D hard to call. V was clipped by 6 bases and J by 3 bases, with 15 bases between them. Germline CDR1 is LNHDA and CDR2 is SQIVND (reference sequence). The CDR3 length is 15 residues. As DNA, the CDR3 is TGTGCCAGTAGGGCTGAGGAGGGTGTCAATCAGCCCCAGCATTTT. Translation: CASRAEEGVNQPQHF.

This sequence joins TRBV30 and TRBJ1-4; D remains ambiguous. The CDR3 is made up of 14 amino acids. V lost 3 bases to trimming and J lost 9 bases, with 17 bases between them. The germline gives CDR1 GTSNPN, CDR2 SVGIG (reference sequence). The CDR3 is CAWRNGVVNQKLFF. Here the CDR3 DNA reads TGTGCCTGGAGGAATGGGGTAGTAAATCAAAAACTGTTTTTT. The entire variable domain, with the rest obtained from reference TRBV30 and TRBJ1-4, is as follows: SQTIHQWPATLVQPVGSPLSLECTVEGTSNPNLYWYRQAAGRGLQLLFYSVGIGQISSEVPQNLSASRPQDRQFILSSKKLLLSDSGFYLCAWRNGVVNQKLFFGSGTQLSVL.

This chain connects TRBV6-1 to TRBJ2-7, with 7 bases aligning to TRBD2. CDR3 length equals 13 residues. V shed 5 bases, J shed 3 bases, and the junction held 4 bases outside the gene matches. Germline lookup yields CDR1 MNHNS and CDR2 SASEGT. The CDR3 DNA reads as TGTGCCAGCAGTAAAGGGAGGGTCTACGAGCAGTACTTC. Translating gives CASSKGRVYEQYF.

The chain uses TRBV6-6 and TRBJ2-7; no reliable D call. This CDR3 comprises 13 residues. Trimming stripped 3 bases from V and 3 bases from J, with 9 bases between. CDR1 is MNHNY and CDR2 is SVGAGI in the germline V gene (reference sequence). The DNA for the CDR3 is TGTGCCAGCAGTTATGACATCGGCTACGAGCAGTACTTC. This encodes CASSYDIGYEQYF.